The entry that follows covers one TCR beta chain sequence. Its antigen remains unknown. Trimming at V came to 8 bases and at J to 0 bases, leaving 7 bases not matched to a gene. The CDR3 sequence is 14 residues long. The germline V gene encodes CDR1 MDHEN and CDR2 SYDVKM. The sample is drawn from a study of T cell repertoires in cytomegalovirus infection. Across the whole study: Public TCR beta signatures marked donors with CMV infection and the matching HLA. Notes on the study in general: HLA-C-restricted CMV clonotypes gave the most frequent clonotype in two of eight donors.

One entry per CDR3 protein, called by TCRdb with MiXCR from the reads. The data contain about 740,000 distinct CDR3 sequences, 35% of them singletons. The V call is TRBV28, the J call TRBJ2-7, with 7 nucleotides matching TRBD2. The material sequenced was PBMCs. This receptor was identified in a human donor in good health (CMV status not recorded). Some clones in this sample may be carry-over from other donors' samples. CDR3 in DNA: TGTGCCAGCCGTACGGGCGGGAGCTCCTACGAGCAGTACTTC. This translates into CASRTGGSSYEQYF.